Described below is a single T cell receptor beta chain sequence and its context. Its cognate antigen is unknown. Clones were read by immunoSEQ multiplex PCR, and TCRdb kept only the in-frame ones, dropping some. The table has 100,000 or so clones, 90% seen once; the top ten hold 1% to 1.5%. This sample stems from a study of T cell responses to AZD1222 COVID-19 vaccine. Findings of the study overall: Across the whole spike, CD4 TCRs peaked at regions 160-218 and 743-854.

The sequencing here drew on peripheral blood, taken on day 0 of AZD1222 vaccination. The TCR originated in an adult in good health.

The CDR3 loop is CASSQNRGWGQPQHF. The CDR3 DNA is TGTGCCAGCAGCCAGAATAGGGGTTGGGGTCAGCCCCAGCATTTT. V and J are TRBV6-5 and TRBJ1-5, with a possible D match to TRBD1 (5 bases). CDR1 and CDR2 (germline): MNHEY, SVGAGI. V was shortened by 6 bases and J by 6 bases, with 18 bases between the two germline ends. The CDR3 is made up of 15 amino acids.